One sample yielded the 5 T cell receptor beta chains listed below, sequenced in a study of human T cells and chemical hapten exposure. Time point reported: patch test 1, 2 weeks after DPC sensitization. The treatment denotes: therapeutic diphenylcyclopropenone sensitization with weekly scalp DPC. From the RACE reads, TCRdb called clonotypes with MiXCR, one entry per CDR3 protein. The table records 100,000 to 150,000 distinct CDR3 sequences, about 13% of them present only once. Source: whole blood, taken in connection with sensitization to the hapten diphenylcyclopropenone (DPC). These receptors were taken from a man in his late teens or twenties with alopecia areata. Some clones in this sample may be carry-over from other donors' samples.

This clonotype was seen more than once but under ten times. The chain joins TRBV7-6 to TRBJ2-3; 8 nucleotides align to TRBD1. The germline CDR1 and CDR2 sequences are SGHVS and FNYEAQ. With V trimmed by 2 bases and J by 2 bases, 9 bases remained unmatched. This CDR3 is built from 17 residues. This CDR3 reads CASSLRQGRRLTDTQYF. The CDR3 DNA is TGTGCCAGCAGCTTAAGACAGGGGCGGAGACTCACAGATACGCAGTATTTT.

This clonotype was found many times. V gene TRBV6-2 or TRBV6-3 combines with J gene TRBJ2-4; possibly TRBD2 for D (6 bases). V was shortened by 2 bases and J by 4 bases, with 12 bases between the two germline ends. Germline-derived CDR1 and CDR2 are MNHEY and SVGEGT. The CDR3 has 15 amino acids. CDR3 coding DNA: TGTGCCAGCAGTTACGGCGGACGGGGGAAAAACATTCAGTACTTC. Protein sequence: CASSYGGRGKNIQYF.

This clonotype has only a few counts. CDR3 DNA: TGCAGCGTAAGGGGTGACGGGGCTTTCTTT. Protein sequence: CSVRGDGAFF. V usage is TRBV29-1 and J usage is TRBJ1-1; tentatively, D is TRBD1 (5 bases). V was pared by 6 bases and J by 11 bases, with 13 bases between. Germline CDR1 is SQVTM and CDR2 is ANQGSEA. There are 10 residues in the CDR3.

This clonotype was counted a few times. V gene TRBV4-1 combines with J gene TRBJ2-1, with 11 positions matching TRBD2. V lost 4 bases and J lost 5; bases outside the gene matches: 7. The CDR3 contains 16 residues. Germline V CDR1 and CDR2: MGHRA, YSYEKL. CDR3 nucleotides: TGCGCCAGCAGCCCCCCAATAGCGGGGGGGAACAATGAGCAGTTCTTC. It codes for CASSPPIAGGNNEQFF.

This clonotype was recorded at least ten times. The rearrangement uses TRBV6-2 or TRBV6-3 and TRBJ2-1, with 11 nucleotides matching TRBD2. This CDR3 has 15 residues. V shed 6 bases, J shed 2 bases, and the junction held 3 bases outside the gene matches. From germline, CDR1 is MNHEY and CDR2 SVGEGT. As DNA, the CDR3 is TGTGCCAGCAGCCTAGCGGGGGGACCCTACAATGAGCAGTTCTTC. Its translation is CASSLAGGPYNEQFF.